This TCR beta chain originates from a study of siplizumab effects on memory and regulatory T cells. Comments on this clone: As yet, its antigen is unknown.

Study results and limitations: The mean Treg-derived percentage of mappable alloreactive CD4+ clones was roughly 69% with siplizumab compared with about 30% in controls. Memory cells that were CD4+ and unstimulated gave rise to alloreactive sequences, which siplizumab significantly reduced.

V dropped 7 bases and J dropped 3 bases, with 10 bases sitting between them. This CDR3 is built from 11 residues. Germline lookup yields CDR1 DFQATT and CDR2 SNEGSKA (reference sequence). The repertoire was sequenced with immunoSEQ multiplex PCR; TCRdb's copy has only in-frame clones and lacks some. The repertoire holds about 100,000 clones, with about 93% as singletons. V usage is TRBV20-1 and J usage is TRBJ2-7; D possibly uses TRBD1 or TRBD2 (6 bases each). The source of this sequence is a human donor in good health. Sequencing was carried out using non-Treg CD4+ T cells sorted from blood. In DNA form, the CDR3 reads TGCAGTGGTGGAGGGGGCTACGAGCAGTACTTC. This codes for CSGGGGYEQYF.